Sequencing of this TCR beta chain was carried out in a study of tumor T cells in aggressive B-cell lymphoma (dated by TCRdb to the late 2010s). As concerns this clone: This clone's antigen is unknown. Base qualities are not provided; no much larger clone lies one nucleotide away.

The germline V gene encodes CDR1 LGHNA and CDR2 YNFKEQ. Its CDR3 holds 15 amino acids, cysteine through phenylalanine. The read is trimmed to its CDR3 DNA, 45 bases read in frame from base 1. V loses 0 bases, J loses 1 base, and the germline ends lie 6 bases apart. Library preparation employed the immunoSEQ multiplex PCR assay. TCRdb stores this immuneACCESS table with in-frame sequences only. Part of the clones is absent; in the studies checked, under half of the shortfall reflects unresolved V genes, and no reason is known for the rest. Across this sample there are more than 2,500 clones, with 92% seen only once. The ten largest clones take up 6.5% to 9% of the sample.

The source is an adult with diffuse large B cell lymphoma. The sample consisted of tumor tissue. The rearrangement combines TRBV4-2 with TRBJ2-2, and TRBD2 may be the D gene, going by 5 matching bases. The CDR3 region has the sequence CASSQEAVNTGELFF. The sequenced DNA: TGTGCCAGCAGCCAAGAAGCGGTGAACACCGGGGAGCTGTTTTTT.